At least ten counts were recorded for the clone carrying this T cell receptor (beta chain). This entry is derived from a study of T cells in Graves' hyperthyroidism and ophthalmopathy. The TCR beta CDR3 regions underwent amplification using RNA transcripts as the source. An initial round of RT-PCR targeting the TCR CDR3 relied on the HTBI primer set. TCRdb re-analysed the multiplex PCR reads in MiXCR, keeping a single row per CDR3 protein. Of fewer than 900,000 distinct CDR3 sequences in the sample, around a sixth were seen once. This CDR3 spans 13 amino acids. V shed 1 base, J shed 5 bases, and the junction held 1 base outside the gene matches. The germline V gene has CDR1 SGHTA and CDR2 FQGNSA.

The TCR comes from a woman aged 45 to 65 with Graves' hyperthyroidism that later progressed to Graves' ophthalmopathy. The chain links TRBV7-2 to TRBJ2-5; 7 nucleotides match TRBD2. What was sequenced was blood. Written as DNA, the CDR3 is TGTGCCAGCAGCTTAGTGGGAGGGGAGACCCAGTACTTC. This gives the protein CASSLVGGETQYF.